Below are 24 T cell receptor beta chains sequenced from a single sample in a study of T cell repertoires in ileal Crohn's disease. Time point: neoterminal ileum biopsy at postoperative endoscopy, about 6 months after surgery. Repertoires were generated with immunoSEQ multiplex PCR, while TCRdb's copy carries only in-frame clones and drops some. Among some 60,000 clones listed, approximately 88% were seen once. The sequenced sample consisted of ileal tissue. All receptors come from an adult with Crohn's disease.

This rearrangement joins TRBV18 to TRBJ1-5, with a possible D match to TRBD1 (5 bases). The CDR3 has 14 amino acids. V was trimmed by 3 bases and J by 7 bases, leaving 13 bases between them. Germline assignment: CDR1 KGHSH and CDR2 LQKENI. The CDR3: CASSPKQGGQPQHF. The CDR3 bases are TGTGCCAGCTCACCGAAGCAGGGAGGACAGCCCCAGCATTTT.

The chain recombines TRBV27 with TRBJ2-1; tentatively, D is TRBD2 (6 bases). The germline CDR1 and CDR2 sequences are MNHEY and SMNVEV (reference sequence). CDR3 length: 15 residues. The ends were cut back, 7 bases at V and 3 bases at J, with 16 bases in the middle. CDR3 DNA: TGTGCCAGCACCCCAGCGGCGGGACTCTACAATGAGCAGTTCTTC. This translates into CASTPAAGLYNEQFF.

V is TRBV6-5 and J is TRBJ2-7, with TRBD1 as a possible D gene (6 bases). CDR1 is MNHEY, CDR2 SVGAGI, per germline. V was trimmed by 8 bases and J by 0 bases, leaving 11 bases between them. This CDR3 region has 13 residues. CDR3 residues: CASGTPNSYEQYF. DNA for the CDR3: TGTGCCAGCGGGACACCAAACTCCTACGAGCAGTACTTC.

CDR3 sequence (DNA): TGTGCCAGCAGCCGAGAAGATAGCGGGGCGAACACCGGGGAGCTGTTTTTT. Translated: CASSREDSGANTGELFF. This rearrangement joins TRBV4-2 to TRBJ2-2, with TRBD2 matching over 8 bases. This CDR3 has 17 amino acids. The trim removed 4 bases at V and 0 bases at J, leaving 7 bases unmatched. Germline V gene lookup returns CDR1 LGHNA and CDR2 YNFKEQ.

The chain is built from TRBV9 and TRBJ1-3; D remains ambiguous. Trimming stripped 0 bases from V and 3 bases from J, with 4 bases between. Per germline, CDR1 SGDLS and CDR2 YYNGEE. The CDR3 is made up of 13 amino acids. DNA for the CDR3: TGTGCCAGCAGCGTAGCAGGTGGAAACACCATATATTTT. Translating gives CASSVAGGNTIYF. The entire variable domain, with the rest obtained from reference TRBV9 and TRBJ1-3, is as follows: DSGVTQTPKHLITATGQRVTLRCSPRSGDLSVYWYQQSLDQGLQFLIQYYNGEERAKGNILERFSAQQFPDLHSELNLSSLELGDSALYFCASSVAGGNTIYFGEGSWLTVV.

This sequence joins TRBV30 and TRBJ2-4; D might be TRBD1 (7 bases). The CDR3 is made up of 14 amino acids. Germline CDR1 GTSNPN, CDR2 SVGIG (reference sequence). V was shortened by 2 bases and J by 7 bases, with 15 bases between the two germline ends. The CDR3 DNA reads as TGTGCCTGGAGTAACAGGGGAAGCGGGAACATTCAGTACTTC. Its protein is CAWSNRGSGNIQYF. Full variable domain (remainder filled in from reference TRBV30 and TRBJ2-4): SQTIHQWPATLVQPVGSPLSLECTVEGTSNPNLYWYRQAAGRGLQLLFYSVGIGQISSEVPQNLSASRPQDRQFILSSKKLLLSDSGFYLCAWSNRGSGNIQYFGAGTRLSVL.

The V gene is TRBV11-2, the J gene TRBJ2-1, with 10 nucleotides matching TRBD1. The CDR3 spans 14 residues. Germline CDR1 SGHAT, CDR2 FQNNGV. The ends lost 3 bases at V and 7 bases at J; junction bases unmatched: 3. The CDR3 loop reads CASSFGTGVNEQFF. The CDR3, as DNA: TGTGCCAGCAGCTTTGGGACAGGGGTAAATGAGCAGTTCTTC.

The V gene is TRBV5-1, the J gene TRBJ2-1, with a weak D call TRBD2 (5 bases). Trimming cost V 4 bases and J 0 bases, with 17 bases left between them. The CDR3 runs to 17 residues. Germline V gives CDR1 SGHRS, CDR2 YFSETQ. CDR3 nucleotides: TGCGCCAGCAGCCCCTTTATCGGTGGGAGCTCCTACAATGAGCAGTTCTTC. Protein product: CASSPFIGGSSYNEQFF.

Here the CDR3 DNA reads TGTGCCAGCAGCTTCAGACAGGGGGTCCCCGGGGAGCAGTACTTC. Its translation: CASSFRQGVPGEQYF. The chain carries TRBV11-2 and TRBJ2-7, with 9 bases matching TRBD1. Losses at the gene ends were 3 bases for V and 7 bases for J; bases not matched to a gene: 10. CDR1 is SGHAT and CDR2 is FQNNGV in the germline V gene. The CDR3 length is 15 residues.

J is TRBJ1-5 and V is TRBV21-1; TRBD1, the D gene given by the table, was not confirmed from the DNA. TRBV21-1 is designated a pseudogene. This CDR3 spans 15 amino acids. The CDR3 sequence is CASSKGTVTHQPQHF. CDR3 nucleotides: TGTGCCAGCAGCAAAGGGACAGTAACACATCAGCCCCAGCATTTT.

The CDR3 DNA follows: TGTGCCAGCTCACTGGGGGCCACAGATACGCAGTATTTT. It translates to CASSLGATDTQYF. V usage is TRBV18 and J usage is TRBJ2-3; tentative D call: TRBD1 (6 bases). Trimming took off 4 bases at V and 2 bases at J, with 7 bases between the two ends. The CDR3 has 13 residues. Germline lookup yields CDR1 KGHSH and CDR2 LQKENI.

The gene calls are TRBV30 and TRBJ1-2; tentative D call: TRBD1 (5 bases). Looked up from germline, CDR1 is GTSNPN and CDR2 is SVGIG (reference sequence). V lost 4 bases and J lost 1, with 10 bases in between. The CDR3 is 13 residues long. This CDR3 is CAWIGAINYGYTF. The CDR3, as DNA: TGTGCCTGGATAGGGGCCATTAACTATGGCTACACCTTC.

The CDR3 DNA reads TGCGCCAGCAGCCATGAACAGGGGCGAGATCAGCCCCAGCATTTT. It yields the protein CASSHEQGRDQPQHF. V and J are TRBV4-1 and TRBJ1-5, with TRBD1 identical over 7 bases. V lost 3 bases to trimming and J lost 5 bases; unmatched junction nucleotides: 7. The CDR3 is 15 residues long. CDR1 MGHRA and CDR2 YSYEKL come from the germline V gene.

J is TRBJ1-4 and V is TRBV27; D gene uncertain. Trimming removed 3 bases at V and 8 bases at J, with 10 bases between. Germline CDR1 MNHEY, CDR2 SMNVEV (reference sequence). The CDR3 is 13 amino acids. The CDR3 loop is CASSLTRREKLFF. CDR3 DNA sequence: TGTGCCAGCAGTTTGACGCGGCGCGAAAAACTGTTTTTT.

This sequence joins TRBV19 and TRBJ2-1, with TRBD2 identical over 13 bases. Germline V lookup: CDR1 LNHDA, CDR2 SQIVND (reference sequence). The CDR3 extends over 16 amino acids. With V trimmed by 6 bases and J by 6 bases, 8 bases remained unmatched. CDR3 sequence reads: CASSTQTSGRFNEQFF. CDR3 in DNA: TGTGCCAGTAGCACCCAGACTAGCGGGAGGTTCAATGAGCAGTTCTTC.

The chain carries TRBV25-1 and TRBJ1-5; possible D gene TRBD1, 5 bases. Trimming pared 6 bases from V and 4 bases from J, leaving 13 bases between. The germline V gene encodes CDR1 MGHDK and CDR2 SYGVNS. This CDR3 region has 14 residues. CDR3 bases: TGTGCCAGCAGACCCACAGGTTCTAATCAGCCCCAGCATTTT. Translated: CASRPTGSNQPQHF.

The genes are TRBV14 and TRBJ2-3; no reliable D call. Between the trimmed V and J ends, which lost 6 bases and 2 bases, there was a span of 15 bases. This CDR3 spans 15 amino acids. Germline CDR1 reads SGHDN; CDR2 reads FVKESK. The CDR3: CASRMGERSTDTQYF. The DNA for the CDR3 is TGTGCCAGCAGAATGGGTGAGCGTTCCACAGATACGCAGTATTTT.

The CDR3 DNA is TGTGCCAGCAGCCCGGGGACTAGCGGGAGTTTCGAGACCCAGTACTTC. Its translation is CASSPGTSGSFETQYF. The J gene is TRBJ2-5, the V gene TRBV7-8; 14 nucleotides align to TRBD2. Trimming at V came to 5 bases and at J to 5 bases, leaving 7 bases not matched to a gene. The CDR3 covers 16 residues. From germline, CDR1 is SGHVS and CDR2 FQNEAQ.

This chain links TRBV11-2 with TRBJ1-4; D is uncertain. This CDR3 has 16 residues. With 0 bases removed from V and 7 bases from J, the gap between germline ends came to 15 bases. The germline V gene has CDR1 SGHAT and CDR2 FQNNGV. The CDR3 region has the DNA TGTGCCAGCAGCTTAGATCTGATGGGAGTGGGTGAAAAACTGTTTTTT. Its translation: CASSLDLMGVGEKLFF.

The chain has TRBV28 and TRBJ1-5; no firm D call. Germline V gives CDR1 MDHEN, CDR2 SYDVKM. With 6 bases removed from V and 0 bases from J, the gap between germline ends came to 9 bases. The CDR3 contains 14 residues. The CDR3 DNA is TGTGCCAGCAGCCTACCCTATAGCAATCAGCCCCAGCATTTT. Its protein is CASSLPYSNQPQHF.

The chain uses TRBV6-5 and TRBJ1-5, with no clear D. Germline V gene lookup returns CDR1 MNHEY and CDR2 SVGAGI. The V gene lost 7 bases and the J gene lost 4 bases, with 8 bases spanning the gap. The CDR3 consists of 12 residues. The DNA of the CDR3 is TGTGCCAGCAAAGGAGGGAATCAGCCCCAGCATTTT. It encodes CASKGGNQPQHF.

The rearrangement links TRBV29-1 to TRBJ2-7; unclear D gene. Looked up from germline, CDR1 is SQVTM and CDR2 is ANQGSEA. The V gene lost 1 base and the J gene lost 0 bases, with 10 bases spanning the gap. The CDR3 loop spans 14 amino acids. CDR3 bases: TGCAGCGTTGAAGGCGGTTCGGGCTCCTACGAGCAGTACTTC. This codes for CSVEGGSGSYEQYF.

The CDR3 coding sequence is TGTGCCAGCAGCTCCCACGGGACCCAGTACTTC. Its protein is CASSSHGTQYF. The chain recombines TRBV7-9 with TRBJ2-5; D is uncertain. This CDR3 has 11 residues. Germline assignment: CDR1 SEHNR and CDR2 FQNEAQ (reference sequence). Trimming shortened V by 4 bases and J by 7 bases, and 7 bases separated the two germline ends.

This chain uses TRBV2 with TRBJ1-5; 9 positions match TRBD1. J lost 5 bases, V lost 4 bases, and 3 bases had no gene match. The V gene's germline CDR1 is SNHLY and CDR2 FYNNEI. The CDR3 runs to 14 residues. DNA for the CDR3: TGTGCCAGCAGTGGGGACAGGGCGTATCAGCCCCAGCATTTT. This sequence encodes CASSGDRAYQPQHF.